This TCR beta chain was captured by sequencing in a study of blood T cell repertoires in COVID-19 (dated by TCRdb to about 2020). General notes on the study: Samples covering the acute and convalescent phases of COVID-19 were provided by collaborators in the United States, Italy and Spain. Deeply sampled blood TCRbeta repertoires from subjects exposed to, actively infected with, or recovered from COVID-19 were included in the dataset. The repertoires were made available in a free public database intended to serve as a resource for research on the immune response to SARS-CoV-2. HLA class I and class II types, where available, came from metadata supplied by the sample provider rather than from assay-based typing. The samples were drawn from the first 160 participants of the ongoing ImmuneRACE study and from 1,254 subjects provided by 6 global collaborators. A de-identified subject ID, COVID-19 status, age in years and sex were almost always included in the sample metadata. The prospective study material was composed of cDNA or gDNA derived from T cells, B-cell-depleted T cells, or PBMCs.

The immunoSEQ Assay, a bias-controlled multiplex PCR, was used to amplify TCRbeta CDR3 regions from genomic DNA. Turning to the authors' computational methods: The number of nucleated cells in each sample was estimated from the amplification of reference gene primers within the assay. To quantify the absolute abundance of each unique TCRbeta CDR3 rearrangement, sequence reads were collapsed and filtered. For each sample, productive Simpson clonality was calculated by taking the square root of Simpson's diversity index across productive rearrangements. Entries here come from immuneACCESS through TCRdb and include only in-frame sequences with V and J called. Some clones fail to appear in such tables; in the studies checked, an unresolved V gene covers under half of the shortfall, and the cause of the remainder is unknown. V and J calls and clone size come straight from that table; D and trimming were deduced from the DNA. In all, the sample holds some 140,000 clones, and roughly four fifths of those were seen once. The ten top clones hold roughly 1.5% of the sample.

Collaborating institutions collected whole blood in K2EDTA tubes following their own protocols. For TCRbeta analysis, collaborator samples were shipped as frozen whole blood, as isolated PBMCs, or as DNA extracted from either sample type. On this clone: No cognate antigen has been identified for it. No much larger clone is present one base from it, and per-base qualities are unavailable.

Counted from cysteine to phenylalanine, this CDR3 has 15 amino acids. This entry keeps only the CDR3 DNA: 45 bases, framed from base 1. The V end gives up 5 bases and the J end 9 bases, leaving 9 bases in the junction not matched to a gene. CDR1 and CDR2 are drawn from the germline V gene (reference sequence): LNHDA, SQIVND. Study-level results and caveats: How much clinical and demographic metadata was included differed by source and by participant, and the metadata was provided uncurated.

The V and J segments used are TRBV19 and TRBJ2-1; the junction holds 11 bases that match TRBD2. The sample was peripheral blood. The clonotype was recovered from a man older than 75 with acute or convalescent COVID-19. The CDR3 corresponds to CASSGNSGGAPEQFF. The nucleotide sequence is given as TGTGCCAGTAGTGGAAATAGCGGGGGGGCTCCTGAGCAGTTCTTC.